These T cell receptor beta chains were read from a single sample in a study of blood T cell repertoires in COVID-19. The method was immunoSEQ multiplex PCR; TCRdb's version includes in-frame clones alone and lacks a portion of them. The sample consists of roughly 330,000 clones, around nine tenths of them appearing once. Sequenced material: PBMCs or T cells enriched from blood (not recorded which). Receptor source: a woman aged 25-40 years who had recovered from COVID-19. The CDR3 runs from the conserved cysteine through the conserved F or W. The size entry is marked missing in some rows and otherwise reads once, few, many or a size class.

j_call clone_size v_call cdr3_aa
TRBJ1-2 . TRBV6-4 CASSPGQDIPYGYTF
TRBJ1-1 . TRBV19 CASSPRDRASEAFF
TRBJ1-5 . TRBV19 CASSTGGVSNQPQHF
TRBJ1-2 few TRBV6-5 CASRLAINYGYTF
TRBJ2-3 . TRBV5-4 CASSLTPSGTDTQYF
TRBJ2-1 . TRBV15 CATSSFSSYNEQFF
TRBJ2-7 . TRBV5-1 CASSSGQGNEQYF
TRBJ1-1 . TRBV5-5 CASREMREGSEAFF
TRBJ2-1 . TRBV7-2 CASSPWGGASYNEQFF
TRBJ2-5 . TRBV13 CASSFGRFKETQYF
TRBJ1-6 . TRBV30 CAFHQGGGFYNSPLHF
TRBJ1-2 few TRBV30 CAWSSLVYSGYTF
TRBJ1-4 . TRBV4-1 CASSQRQSPNEKLFF
TRBJ1-3 . TRBV6-5 CASSYTTGAGGNTIYF
TRBJ2-7 once TRBV6-5 CASRYLRDRLYEQYF
TRBJ1-5 . TRBV11-1 CASSLSGDSNQPQHF
TRBJ1-2 . TRBV27 CATRPDSANYGYTF
TRBJ1-1 . TRBV6-5 CASSLGQGVTEAFF
TRBJ1-4 . TRBV6-1 CASSEPGSYNEKLFF
TRBJ2-7 . TRBV10-3 CAIRSDRDAREQYF
TRBJ2-3 . TRBV10-3 CAISESSSGATDTQYF
TRBJ2-3 . TRBV18 CASSPTAGASTDTQYF
TRBJ2-3 once TRBV10-2 CASSGGRGAPGADTQYF
TRBJ1-1 . TRBV6-2/TRBV6-3 CASSRTWGVLNTEAFF
TRBJ2-3 . TRBV29-1 CSVEGLAGGADTQYF
TRBJ1-1 few TRBV2 CASGQDNTEAFF
TRBJ2-2 . TRBV5-1 CASSLTSGGAGAGELFF
TRBJ2-7 . TRBV4-2 CASRENRGLFGDEQYF
TRBJ1-1 . TRBV18 CASSSLTGGGNTEAFF
TRBJ1-2 . TRBV30 CAWSVGGGAGYTF
TRBJ1-1 . TRBV28 CASSSGINTEAFF
TRBJ1-1 few TRBV27 CASSLGRATEAFF
TRBJ1-1 . TRBV11-2 CASSPLAEAFF